The text below deals with one T cell receptor beta chain. Antigen: not known. The sample is drawn from a study of T cell repertoires in cytomegalovirus infection. TCRdb reprocessed the reads with MiXCR, giving one entry per CDR3 protein. The sample yields roughly 990,000 distinct CDR3 sequences, roughly 31% seen once. The sample was cultured CD8+ T cells from PBMCs, taken from culture after CMV antigen stimulation. This receptor was identified in a human donor in good health (CMV status not recorded). Some clones in this sample may be carry-over from other donors' samples.

The CDR3, as DNA: TGTGCCAGCAGCCCTGGAGGGAGGGCTCAGCCCCAGCATTTT. The encoded protein is CASSPGGRAQPQHF. The J gene is TRBJ1-5, the V gene TRBV7-9, with D hard to call. Germline V gene sequence: CDR1 SEHNR, CDR2 FQNEAQ (reference sequence). V was cut by 5 bases and J by 6 bases, with 14 bases left in between. This CDR3 has 14 residues.